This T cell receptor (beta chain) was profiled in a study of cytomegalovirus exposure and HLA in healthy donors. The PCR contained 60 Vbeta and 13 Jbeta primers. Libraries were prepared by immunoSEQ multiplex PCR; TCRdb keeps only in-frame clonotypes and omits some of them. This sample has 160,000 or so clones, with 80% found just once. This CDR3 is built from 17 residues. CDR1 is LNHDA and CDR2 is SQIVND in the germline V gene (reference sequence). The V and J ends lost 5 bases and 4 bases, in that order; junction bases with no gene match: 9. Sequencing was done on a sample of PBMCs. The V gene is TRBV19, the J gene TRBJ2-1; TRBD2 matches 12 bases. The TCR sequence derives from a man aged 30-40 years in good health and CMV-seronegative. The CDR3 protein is CASSLLTSGSIYNEQFF. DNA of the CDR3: TGTGCCAGTAGTCTCCTGACTAGCGGGAGTATTTACAATGAGCAGTTCTTC.